The clone carrying this T cell receptor (beta chain) came up many times. The sample belongs to a study of graft-versus-host responses after intestinal transplantation. About the study: In this cohort, recipients had multivisceral, liver-intestinal, or isolated intestinal transplants.

TCRdb keeps only in-frame clones here, not all; method: immunoSEQ multiplex PCR. The sample lists just over 20,000 clones, approximately 40% occurring once. Study observations and caveats: Recipient marrow held GvH clones, some first seen in ileum or blood.

Co-plated with approximately 200,000 CFSE-labeled responder cells were approximately 200,000 irradiated, violet-dye-labeled stimulator cells. Post-reaction sorting isolated proliferating CFSE-low CD3+CD4+ and CD3+CD8+ responders. The CDR3 extends over 16 amino acids. Germline V lookup: CDR1 LNHDA, CDR2 SQIVND (reference sequence). Losses at the gene ends were 6 bases for V and 5 bases for J; bases not matched to a gene: 12. The receptor was derived from a human patient who received an intestinal transplant. Sequenced material: alloreactive CD8+ T cells from a mixed lymphocyte reaction culture, taken before intestinal transplant. Subset specified: CFSE-low proliferating T cells sorted from roughly six-day pre-transplant mixed lymphocyte reaction (GvH or HvG direction). The V and J genes are TRBV19 and TRBJ2-1; 8 bases match TRBD2. The CDR3 protein is CASRSFPGLDNNEQFF. The CDR3, as DNA: TGTGCCAGTAGGTCCTTTCCGGGACTAGATAACAATGAGCAGTTCTTC.